This is a list of T cell receptor beta chains from one sample in a study of PD-L1 blockade in urothelial cancer. Sequencing used immunoSEQ multiplex PCR; TCRdb keeps in-frame clones, though not all of them. The table has 86,000 or so clones, 85% to 90% seen once. This sample comprised PBMCs, obtained around atezolizumab (anti-PD-L1) treatment. These receptors originate from a man aged 60 to 75 with urothelial cancer. Both conserved end residues are trimmed from each CDR3. Each record gives: J gene, V gene, CDR3 protein.

j_call: TRBJ2-2
v_call: TRBV11-2
cdr3_aa: ASSFERGIYTGELF

j_call: TRBJ1-1
v_call: TRBV6-5
cdr3_aa: ASSYQVHMNTEAF

j_call: TRBJ2-2
v_call: TRBV10-3
cdr3_aa: AISGRDTGELF

j_call: TRBJ1-1
v_call: TRBV7-6
cdr3_aa: ASSLGRRAEAF

j_call: TRBJ1-3
v_call: TRBV18
cdr3_aa: ASSPTGGSGNTIY

j_call: TRBJ1-5
v_call: TRBV16
cdr3_aa: ASSAGTGEQPQH

j_call: TRBJ1-4
v_call: TRBV10-3
cdr3_aa: AISGDRDQEKLF

j_call: TRBJ2-7
v_call: TRBV6-5
cdr3_aa: ASSYRSTGNYEQY

j_call: TRBJ2-7
v_call: TRBV11-1
cdr3_aa: ASSDRTSSYEQY

j_call: TRBJ2-5
v_call: TRBV18
cdr3_aa: ASSPFGGRFEETQY

j_call: TRBJ1-4
v_call: TRBV15
cdr3_aa: ATSTLQGLSEKLF

j_call: TRBJ2-7
v_call: TRBV4-3
cdr3_aa: ASSTGQGGYEQY

j_call: TRBJ2-6
v_call: TRBV7-3
cdr3_aa: ASSSGFGSGANVLT

j_call: TRBJ1-3
v_call: TRBV30
cdr3_aa: AWSPGQGANTIY

j_call: TRBJ1-2
v_call: TRBV13
cdr3_aa: ASSLSQEGAVYGYT

j_call: TRBJ2-7
v_call: TRBV2
cdr3_aa: ASRRQGYEQY

j_call: TRBJ1-5
v_call: TRBV2
cdr3_aa: ASRGQVNQPQH